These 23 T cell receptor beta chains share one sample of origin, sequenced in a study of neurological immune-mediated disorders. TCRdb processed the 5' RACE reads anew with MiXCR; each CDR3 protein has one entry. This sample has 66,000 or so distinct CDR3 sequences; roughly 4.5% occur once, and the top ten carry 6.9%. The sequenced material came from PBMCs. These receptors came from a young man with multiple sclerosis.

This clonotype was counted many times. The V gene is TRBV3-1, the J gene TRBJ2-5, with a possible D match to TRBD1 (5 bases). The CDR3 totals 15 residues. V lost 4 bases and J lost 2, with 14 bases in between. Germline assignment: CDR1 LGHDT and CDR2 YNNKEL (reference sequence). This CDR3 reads CASSPPGHRQETQYF. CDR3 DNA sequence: TGTGCCAGCAGCCCCCCCGGACACCGGCAAGAGACCCAGTACTTC.

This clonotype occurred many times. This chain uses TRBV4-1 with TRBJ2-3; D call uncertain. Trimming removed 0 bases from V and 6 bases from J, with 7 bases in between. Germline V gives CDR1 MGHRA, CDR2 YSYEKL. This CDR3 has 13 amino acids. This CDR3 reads CASSQDPQDTQYF. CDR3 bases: TGCGCCAGCAGCCAAGATCCCCAGGATACGCAGTATTTT.

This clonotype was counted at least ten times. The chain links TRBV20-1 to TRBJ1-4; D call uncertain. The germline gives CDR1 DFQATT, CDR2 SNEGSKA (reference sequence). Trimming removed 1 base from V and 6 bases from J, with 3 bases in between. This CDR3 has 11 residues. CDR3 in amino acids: CSARVDEKLFF. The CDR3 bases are TGCAGTGCTAGAGTGGATGAAAAACTGTTTTTT.

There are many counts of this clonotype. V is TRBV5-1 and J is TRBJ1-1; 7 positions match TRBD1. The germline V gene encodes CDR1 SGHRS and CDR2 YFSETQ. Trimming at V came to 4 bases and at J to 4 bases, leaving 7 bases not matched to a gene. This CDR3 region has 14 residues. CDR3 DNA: TGCGCCAGCAGCCCTGGACAGGACGGCACTGAAGCTTTCTTT. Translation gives CASSPGQDGTEAFF. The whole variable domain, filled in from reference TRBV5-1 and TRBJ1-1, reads KAGVTQTPRYLIKTRGQQVTLSCSPISGHRSVSWYQQTPGQGLQFLFEYFSETQRNKGNFPGRFSGRQFSNSRSEMNVSTLELGDSALYLCASSPGQDGTEAFFGQGTRLTVV.

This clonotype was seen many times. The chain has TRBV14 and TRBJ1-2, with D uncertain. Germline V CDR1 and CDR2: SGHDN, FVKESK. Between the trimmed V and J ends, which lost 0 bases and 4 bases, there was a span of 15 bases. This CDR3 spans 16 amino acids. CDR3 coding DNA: TGTGCCAGCAGCCAAGAGATCGGGCCTATGGGCTATGGCTACACCTTC. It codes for CASSQEIGPMGYGYTF. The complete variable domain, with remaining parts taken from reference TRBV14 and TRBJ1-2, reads EAGVTQFPSHSVIEKGQTVTLRCDPISGHDNLYWYRRVMGKEIKFLLHFVKESKQDESGMPNNRFLAERTGGTYSTLKVQPAELEDSGVYFCASSQEIGPMGYGYTFGSGTRLTVV.

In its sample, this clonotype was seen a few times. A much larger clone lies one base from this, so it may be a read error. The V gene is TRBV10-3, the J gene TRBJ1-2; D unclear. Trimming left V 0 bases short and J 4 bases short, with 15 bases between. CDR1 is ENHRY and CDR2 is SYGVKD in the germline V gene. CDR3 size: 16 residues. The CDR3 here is CAISESSLDVAYGYTF. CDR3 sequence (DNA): TGTGCCATCAGTGAGTCGAGCTTAGACGTCGCCTATGGCTACACCTTC.

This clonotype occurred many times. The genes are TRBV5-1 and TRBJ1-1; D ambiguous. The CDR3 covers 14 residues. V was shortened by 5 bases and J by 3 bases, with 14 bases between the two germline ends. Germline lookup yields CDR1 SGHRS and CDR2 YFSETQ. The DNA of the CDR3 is TGCGCCAGCAGTCCCCTGATGGCGTACACTGAAGCTTTCTTT. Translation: CASSPLMAYTEAFF.

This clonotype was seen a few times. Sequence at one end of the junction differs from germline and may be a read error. In nucleotides, the CDR3 is TGCAGTGCCCGATCGGGGGATTCACCCCTCAACTTT. The encoded protein is CSARSGDSPLNF. The V and J genes are TRBV20-1 and TRBJ1-6, with a possible D match to TRBD1 (5 bases). The germline gives CDR1 DFQATT, CDR2 SNEGSKA (reference sequence). The CDR3 totals 12 residues.

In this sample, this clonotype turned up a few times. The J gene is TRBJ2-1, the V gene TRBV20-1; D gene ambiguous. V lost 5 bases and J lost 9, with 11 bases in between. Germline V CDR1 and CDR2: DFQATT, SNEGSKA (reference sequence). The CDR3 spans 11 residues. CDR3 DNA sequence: TGCAGTGCTGCAACCGGGCCTGAGCAGTTCTTC. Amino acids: CSAATGPEQFF.

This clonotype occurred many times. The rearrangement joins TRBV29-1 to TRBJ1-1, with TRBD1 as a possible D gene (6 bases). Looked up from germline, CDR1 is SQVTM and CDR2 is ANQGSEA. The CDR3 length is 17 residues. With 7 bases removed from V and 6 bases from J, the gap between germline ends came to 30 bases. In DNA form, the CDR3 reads TGCAGCGCCCGTAAGACGGGGGGGCTAAAAGTAACGGCTGAAGCTTTCTTT. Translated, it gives CSARKTGGLKVTAEAFF.

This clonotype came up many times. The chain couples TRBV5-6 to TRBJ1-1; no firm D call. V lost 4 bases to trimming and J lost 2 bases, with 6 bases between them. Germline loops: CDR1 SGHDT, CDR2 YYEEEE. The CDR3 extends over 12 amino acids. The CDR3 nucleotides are TGTGCCAGCAGCGCAGCTAACACTGAAGCTTTCTTT. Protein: CASSAANTEAFF.

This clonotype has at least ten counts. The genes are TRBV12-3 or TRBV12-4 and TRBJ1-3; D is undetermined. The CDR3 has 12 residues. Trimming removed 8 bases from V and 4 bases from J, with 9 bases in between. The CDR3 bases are TGTGCCAGCGACAACCGGGGAAACACCATATATTTT. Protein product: CASDNRGNTIYF.

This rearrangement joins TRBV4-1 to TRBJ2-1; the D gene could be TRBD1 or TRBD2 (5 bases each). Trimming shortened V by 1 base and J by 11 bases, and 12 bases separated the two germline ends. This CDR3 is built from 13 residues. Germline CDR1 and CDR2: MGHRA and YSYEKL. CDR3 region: CASSQVAGTKQFF. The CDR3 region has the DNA TGCGCCAGCAGCCAAGTAGCAGGGACGAAGCAGTTCTTC.

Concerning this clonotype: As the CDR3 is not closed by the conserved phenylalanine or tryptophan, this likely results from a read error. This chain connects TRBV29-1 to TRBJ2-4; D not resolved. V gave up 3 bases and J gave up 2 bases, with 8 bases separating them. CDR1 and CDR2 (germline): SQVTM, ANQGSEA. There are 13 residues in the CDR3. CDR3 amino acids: CSVEPQSKNIQYC. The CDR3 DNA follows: TGCAGCGTTGAGCCTCAATCCAAAAACATTCAGTACTGC.

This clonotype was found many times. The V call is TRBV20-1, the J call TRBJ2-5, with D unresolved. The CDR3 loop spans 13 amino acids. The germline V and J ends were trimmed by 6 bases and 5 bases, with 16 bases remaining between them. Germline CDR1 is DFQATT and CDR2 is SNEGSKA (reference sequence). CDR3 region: CSAPRTQSETQYF. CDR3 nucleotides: TGCAGTGCCCCCAGGACCCAAAGTGAGACCCAGTACTTC.

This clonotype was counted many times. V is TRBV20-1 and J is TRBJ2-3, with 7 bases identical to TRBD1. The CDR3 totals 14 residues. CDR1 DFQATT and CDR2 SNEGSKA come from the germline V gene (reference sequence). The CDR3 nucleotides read TGCAGACCCCGTAGGACAGGACCGGGAGATACGCAGTATTTT. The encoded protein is CRPRRTGPGDTQYF.

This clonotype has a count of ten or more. CDR3: CASSGRKQSGANVLTF. The CDR3, as DNA: TGTGCCAGTAGTGGCAGGAAGCAGTCTGGGGCCAACGTCCTGACTTTC. The chain is built from TRBV19 and TRBJ2-6; D not certain. This CDR3 comprises 16 residues. Deletions cut 5 bases from V and 1 base from J, with 12 bases between. Per germline, CDR1 LNHDA and CDR2 SQIVND (reference sequence).

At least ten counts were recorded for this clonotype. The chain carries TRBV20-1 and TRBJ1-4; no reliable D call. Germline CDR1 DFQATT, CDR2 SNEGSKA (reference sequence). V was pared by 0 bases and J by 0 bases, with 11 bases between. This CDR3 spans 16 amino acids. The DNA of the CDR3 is TGCAGTGCTAGAGATATGGGCGGCGCAACTAATGAAAAACTGTTTTTT. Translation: CSARDMGGATNEKLFF.

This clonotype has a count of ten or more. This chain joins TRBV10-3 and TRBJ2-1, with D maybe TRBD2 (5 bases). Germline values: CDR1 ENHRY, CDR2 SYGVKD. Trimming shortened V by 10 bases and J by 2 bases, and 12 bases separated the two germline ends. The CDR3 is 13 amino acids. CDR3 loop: CASNGDTYNEQFF. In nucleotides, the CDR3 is TGTGCCAGCAACGGGGATACCTACAATGAGCAGTTCTTC.

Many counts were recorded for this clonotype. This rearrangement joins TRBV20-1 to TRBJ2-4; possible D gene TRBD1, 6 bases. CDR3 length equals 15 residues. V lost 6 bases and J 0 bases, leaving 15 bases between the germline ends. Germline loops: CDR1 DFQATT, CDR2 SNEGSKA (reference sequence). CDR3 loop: CSAHGQRIAKNIQYF. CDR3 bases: TGCAGTGCACACGGACAGCGCATAGCCAAAAACATTCAGTACTTC.

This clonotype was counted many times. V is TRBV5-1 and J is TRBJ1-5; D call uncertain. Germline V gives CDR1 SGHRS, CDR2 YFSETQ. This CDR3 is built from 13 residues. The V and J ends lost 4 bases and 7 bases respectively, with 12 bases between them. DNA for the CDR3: TGCGCCAGCAGCCGTACGGTTGGGCAGCCCCAGCATTTT. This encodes CASSRTVGQPQHF. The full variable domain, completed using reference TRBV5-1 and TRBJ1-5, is KAGVTQTPRYLIKTRGQQVTLSCSPISGHRSVSWYQQTPGQGLQFLFEYFSETQRNKGNFPGRFSGRQFSNSRSEMNVSTLELGDSALYLCASSRTVGQPQHFGDGTRLSIL.

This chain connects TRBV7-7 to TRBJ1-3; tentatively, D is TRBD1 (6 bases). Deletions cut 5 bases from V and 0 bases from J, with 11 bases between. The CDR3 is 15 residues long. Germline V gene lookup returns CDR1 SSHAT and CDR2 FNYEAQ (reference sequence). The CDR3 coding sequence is TGTGCCAGCAGCCCTGACAGGAACTCTGGAAACACCATATATTTT. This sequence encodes CASSPDRNSGNTIYF.

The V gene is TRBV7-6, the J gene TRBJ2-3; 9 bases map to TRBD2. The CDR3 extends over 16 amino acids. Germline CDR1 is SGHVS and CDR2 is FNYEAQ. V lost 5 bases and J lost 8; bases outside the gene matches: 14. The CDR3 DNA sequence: TGTGCCAGCAGCGAAAGCGGGGGGAGATACGGCGGTACGCAGTATTTT. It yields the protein CASSESGGRYGGTQYF. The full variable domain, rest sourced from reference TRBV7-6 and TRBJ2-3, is GAGVSQSPRYKVTKRGQDVALRCDPISGHVSLYWYRQALGQGPEFLTYFNYEAQQDKSGLPNDRFSAERPEGSISTLTIQRTEQRDSAMYRCASSESGGRYGGTQYFGPGTRLTVL.